Here is one T cell receptor (beta chain) with its context. This sample was taken from a study of blood T cells in healthy people across ages. The second PCR ran about 6 to 12 cycles with a sample-barcoded 5' primer and J-beta primers. Using its own MiXCR run on the 5' RACE reads, TCRdb lists one record per CDR3 protein. The sample lists about 800,000 distinct CDR3 sequences, 20% to 25% occurring once. Researchers report isolating at least 6.5 million PBMCs per sample. This sample was also put to use in a study of T cells of mothers and their children.

This clonotype was sampled from a boy aged 5-17 years in good health. Material for sequencing was blood.

The CDR3 nucleotides read TGTGCCACCGCTCAGAGGGGGGCCTACAATGAGCAGTTCTTC. Its translation: CATAQRGAYNEQFF. V gene TRBV24-1 combines with J gene TRBJ2-1; D is tentatively TRBD1 or TRBD2 (6 bases each). CDR3 length: 14 amino acids. From germline, CDR1 is KGHDR and CDR2 SFDVKD. V lost 9 bases and J lost 2, with 13 bases in between.